The 17 T cell receptor beta chains reported below all come from one sample, sequenced in a study of T-cell memory formation after mild COVID-19. TCRdb recomputed calls from the 5' RACE reads with MiXCR, one row per CDR3 protein. Of 400,000 or so distinct CDR3 sequences detected, over 15% appear once; the ten largest clones hold approximately 8.4%. The sequenced sample consisted of PBMCs or a T cell subset sorted from them (not recorded which). The source of these receptors is an adult woman who had mild COVID-19 (a few samples of this study predate the infection). Cell type and time point are not known.

The chain links TRBV5-1 to TRBJ2-2, with 9 bases fitting TRBD2. CDR1 and CDR2 from the germline V gene are SGHRS and YFSETQ. The CDR3 contains 17 residues. V shed 2 bases, J shed 2 bases, and the junction held 7 bases outside the gene matches. CDR3 loop: CASSLVGLAVNTGELFF. The DNA for the CDR3 is TGCGCCAGCAGCTTAGTGGGACTAGCTGTCAACACCGGGGAGCTGTTTTTT.

CDR3 region: CASSFTRAEAFF. CDR3 sequence (DNA): TGTGCCAGCAGTTTTACTCGGGCTGAAGCTTTCTTT. The chain is built from TRBV12-3 or TRBV12-4 and TRBJ1-1; D is ambiguous. This CDR3 is built from 12 residues. V gave up 3 bases and J gave up 6 bases, with 8 bases separating them.

In this sample, this clonotype turned up a few times. The V call is TRBV11-2, the J call TRBJ2-7; the D call may be TRBD1 or TRBD2 (6 bases each). This CDR3 contains 17 residues. Trimming took 0 bases from V and 0 from J, leaving 15 bases between them. From germline, CDR1 is SGHAT and CDR2 FQNNGV. The CDR3, as DNA: TGTGCCAGCAGCTTAGATTTAGGGGGGACAACCTCCTACGAGCAGTACTTC. Translating gives CASSLDLGGTTSYEQYF.

This clonotype came up a few times. The chain is built from TRBV29-1 and TRBJ2-7, with 12 bases aligning to TRBD2. This CDR3 region has 13 residues. CDR1 is SQVTM, CDR2 ANQGSEA, per germline. The V gene end was trimmed by 4 bases and the J gene end by 3 bases; junction bases not matched to a gene: 1. CDR3 region: CSVGLAGDYEQYF. For the CDR3, the DNA is TGCAGCGTTGGACTAGCGGGAGACTACGAGCAGTACTTC.

J is TRBJ2-7 and V is TRBV2; either TRBD1 or TRBD2 may fit D (5 bases each). Germline CDR1 SNHLY, CDR2 FYNNEI. The V and J ends lost 10 bases and 6 bases respectively, with 19 bases between them. This CDR3 has 13 amino acids. This CDR3 reads CATGTDAWREQYF. CDR3 sequence (DNA): TGTGCCACAGGGACGGATGCTTGGCGCGAGCAGTACTTC.

The chain couples TRBV20-1 to TRBJ2-5, with D uncertain. Germline-derived CDR1 and CDR2 are DFQATT and SNEGSKA (reference sequence). The CDR3 covers 12 residues. V lost 3 bases and J 5 bases, leaving 10 bases between the germline ends. Here the CDR3 DNA reads TGCAGTGCTAGGGCGAACATGGAGACCCAGTACTTC. Its translation: CSARANMETQYF.

The chain employs TRBV9 and TRBJ2-2; D is possibly TRBD2 (7 bases). The CDR3 is made up of 16 amino acids. CDR1 and CDR2 (germline): SGDLS, YYNGEE. Trimming left V 3 bases short and J 0 bases short, with 12 bases between. The CDR3 DNA reads as TGTGCCAGCAGCGCGAGAGGGGGGGCGAACACCGGGGAGCTGTTTTTT. It is translated as CASSARGGANTGELFF.

Of note for this clonotype: An end of the junction differs from the germline gene, which may be a read error. The chain joins TRBV2 to TRBJ1-1, with D perhaps TRBD1 (5 bases). The CDR3 spans 14 residues. Looked up from germline, CDR1 is SNHLY and CDR2 is FYNNEI. The CDR3 is CASSVLGVKTEAFF. In nucleotides, the CDR3 is TGTGCCAGCAGTGTTTTAGGGGTGAAAACTGAAGCTTTCTTT.

This clonotype has more than one count but fewer than ten. The V and J genes are TRBV20-1 and TRBJ2-7, with D unclear. The V end lost 3 bases, the J end lost 5 bases, and 8 bases lay between the germline ends. Per germline, CDR1 DFQATT and CDR2 SNEGSKA (reference sequence). This CDR3 comprises 11 residues. The CDR3 DNA follows: TGCAGTGCTAGCCGGTATGACGAGCAGTACTTC. Translating it yields CSASRYDEQYF.

This clonotype was seen a few times. The gene calls are TRBV4-1 and TRBJ1-1; 8 nucleotides align to TRBD1. V trimming: 5 bases; J trimming: 2 bases; junction bases outside the gene matches: 10. The CDR3 runs 16 residues. From germline, CDR1 is MGHRA and CDR2 YSYEKL. This chain's CDR3 is CASSLPGQELNTEAFF. The CDR3 DNA reads TGCGCCAGCAGCTTACCGGGACAGGAGCTTAACACTGAAGCTTTCTTT.

The V gene is TRBV7-2, the J gene TRBJ1-5; 12 bases are a match to TRBD1. V was clipped by 0 bases and J by 9 bases; unmatched bases: 9. From germline, CDR1 is SGHTA and CDR2 FQGNSA. The CDR3 length is 17 residues. The CDR3 protein is CASSLAGTGGADLPQHF. The CDR3 bases are TGTGCCAGCAGCTTAGCCGGGACAGGGGGCGCGGATTTGCCCCAGCATTTT. Full variable domain (missing parts from reference TRBV7-2 and TRBJ1-5): GAGVSQSPSNKVTEKGKDVELRCDPISGHTALYWYRQSLGQGLEFLIYFQGNSAPDKSGLPSDRFSAERTGGSVSTLTIQRTQQEDSAVYLCASSLAGTGGADLPQHFGDGTRLSIL.

This clonotype occurred a few times. V is TRBV6-1 and J is TRBJ2-1; tentative D call: TRBD2 (6 bases). The V end was cut by 6 bases, the J end by 7 bases, with 19 bases between. The germline CDR1 and CDR2 sequences are MNHNS and SASEGT. CDR3 length: 15 residues. The CDR3 spells CASSARRDSINEQFF. The CDR3 coding sequence is TGTGCCAGCAGCGCCCGCCGGGACTCCATAAATGAGCAGTTCTTC.

This clonotype was seen only a few times. DNA of the CDR3: TGCGCCAGCAGCCACCCCGTGCATACGCAGTATTTT. It is translated as CASSHPVHTQYF. The V gene is TRBV4-1, the J gene TRBJ2-3; no firm D call. The length of the CDR3 is 12 residues. V lost 3 bases and J lost 7, with 8 bases in between. Germline V lookup: CDR1 MGHRA, CDR2 YSYEKL.

This clonotype was observed a few times. The genes are TRBV12-3 or TRBV12-4 and TRBJ1-1; 9 bases are a match to TRBD1. V was clipped by 6 bases and J by 11 bases; unmatched bases: 13. The CDR3 sequence is 14 residues long. The CDR3 DNA sequence: TGTGCCAGCAGCCAAGTCCCGGGACAGGGTTTGGCTTTCTTT. Protein product: CASSQVPGQGLAFF.

The chain uses TRBV15 and TRBJ2-1; D may be TRBD1 (5 bases). Germline V gives CDR1 LNHNV, CDR2 YYDKDF (reference sequence). V was cut by 5 bases and J by 6 bases, with 8 bases left in between. The CDR3 is 12 residues long. The CDR3 nucleotides read TGTGCCACCAGCGTTCAGGGCAATGAGCAGTTCTTC. Translating it yields CATSVQGNEQFF.

This rearrangement joins TRBV7-9 to TRBJ2-2, with D possibly being TRBD1 (6 bases). The CDR3 has 16 amino acids. V shed 1 base and J shed 1 base, with 10 bases lying between them. The germline V gene encodes CDR1 SEHNR and CDR2 FQNEAQ (reference sequence). The chain's CDR3 is CASSLGQGMNTGELFF. The CDR3 DNA sequence: TGTGCCAGCAGCTTAGGTCAGGGGATGAACACCGGGGAGCTGTTTTTT.

This clonotype was counted a few times. V is TRBV12-3 or TRBV12-4 and J is TRBJ2-3; the match to TRBD2 covers 11 bases. The trim removed 6 bases at V and 2 bases at J, leaving 4 bases unmatched. This CDR3 spans 15 amino acids. This chain's CDR3 is CASSTGLAVTDTQYF. DNA for the CDR3: TGTGCCAGCAGCACGGGACTAGCGGTCACAGATACGCAGTATTTT.